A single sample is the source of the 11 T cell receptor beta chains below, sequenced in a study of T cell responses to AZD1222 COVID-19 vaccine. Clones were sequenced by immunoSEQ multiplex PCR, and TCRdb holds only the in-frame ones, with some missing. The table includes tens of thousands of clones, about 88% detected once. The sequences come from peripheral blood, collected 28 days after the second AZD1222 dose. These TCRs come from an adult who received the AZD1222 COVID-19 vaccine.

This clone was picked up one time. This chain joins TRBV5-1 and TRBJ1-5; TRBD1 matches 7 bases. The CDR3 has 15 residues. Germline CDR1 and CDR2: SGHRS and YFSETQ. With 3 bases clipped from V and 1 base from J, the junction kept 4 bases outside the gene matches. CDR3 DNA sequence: TGCGCCAGCAGCTCTCAGGGGGGGAGCAATCAGCCCCAGCATTTT. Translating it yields CASSSQGGSNQPQHF.

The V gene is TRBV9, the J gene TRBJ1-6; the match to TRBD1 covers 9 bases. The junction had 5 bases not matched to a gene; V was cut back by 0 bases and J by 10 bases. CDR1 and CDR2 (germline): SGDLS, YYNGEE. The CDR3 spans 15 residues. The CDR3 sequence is CASSVAGQGTSPLHF. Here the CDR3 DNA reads TGTGCCAGCAGCGTAGCCGGACAGGGGACCTCACCCCTCCACTTT.

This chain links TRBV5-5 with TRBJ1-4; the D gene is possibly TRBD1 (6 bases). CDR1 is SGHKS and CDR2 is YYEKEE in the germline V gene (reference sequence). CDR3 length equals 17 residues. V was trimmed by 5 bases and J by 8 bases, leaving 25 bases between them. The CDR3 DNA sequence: TGTGCCAGCAGTCCGAAGGGGGAAAGAGCCGCGGGCGAAAAACTGTTTTTT. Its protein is CASSPKGERAAGEKLFF.

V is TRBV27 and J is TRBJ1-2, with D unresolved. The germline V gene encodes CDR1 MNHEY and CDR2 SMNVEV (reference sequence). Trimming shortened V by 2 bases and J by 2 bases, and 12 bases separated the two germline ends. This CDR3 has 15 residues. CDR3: CASSLESGVNYGYTF. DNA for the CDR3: TGTGCCAGCAGTTTAGAGTCAGGTGTCAACTATGGCTACACCTTC.

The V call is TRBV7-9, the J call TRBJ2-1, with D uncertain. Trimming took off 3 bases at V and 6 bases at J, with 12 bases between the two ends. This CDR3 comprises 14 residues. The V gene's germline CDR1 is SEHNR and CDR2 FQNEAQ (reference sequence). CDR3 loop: CASSFADPSNEQFF. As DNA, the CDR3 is TGTGCCAGCAGCTTCGCTGACCCCTCCAATGAGCAGTTCTTC.

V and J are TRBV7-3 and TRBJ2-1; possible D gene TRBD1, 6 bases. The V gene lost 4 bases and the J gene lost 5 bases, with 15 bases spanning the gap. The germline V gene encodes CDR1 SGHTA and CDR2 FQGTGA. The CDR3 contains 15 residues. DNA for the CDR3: TGTGCCAGCAGCTCGAGAGGACAGTTAAACAATGAGCAGTTCTTC. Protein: CASSSRGQLNNEQFF.

The chain's CDR3 is CASSPDRANNEQFF. CDR3 in DNA: TGTGCCAGCAGCCCCGACAGGGCCAACAATGAGCAGTTCTTC. V usage is TRBV11-3 and J usage is TRBJ2-1, with 7 bases aligning to TRBD1. Germline V CDR1 and CDR2: SGHNT, YENEEA. CDR3 length: 14 amino acids. V gave up 5 bases and J gave up 5 bases; unmatched junction bases: 6.

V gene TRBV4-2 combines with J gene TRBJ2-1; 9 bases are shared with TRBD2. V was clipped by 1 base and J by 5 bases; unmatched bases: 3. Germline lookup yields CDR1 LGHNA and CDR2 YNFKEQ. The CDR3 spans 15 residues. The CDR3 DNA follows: TGTGCCAGCAGCCAAGGGCTAGCGGGGAACAATGAGCAGTTCTTC. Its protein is CASSQGLAGNNEQFF.

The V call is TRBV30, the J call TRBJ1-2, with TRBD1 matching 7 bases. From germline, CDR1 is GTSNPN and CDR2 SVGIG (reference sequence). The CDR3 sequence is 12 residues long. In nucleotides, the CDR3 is TGTGCGAGGGGGGACAGAAACTATGGCTACACCTTC. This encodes CARGDRNYGYTF. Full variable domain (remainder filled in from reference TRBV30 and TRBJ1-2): SQTIHQWPATLVQPVGSPLSLECTVEGTSNPNLYWYRQAAGRGLQLLFYSVGIGQISSEVPQNLSASRPQDRQFILSSKKLLLSDSGFYLCARGDRNYGYTFGSGTRLTVV.

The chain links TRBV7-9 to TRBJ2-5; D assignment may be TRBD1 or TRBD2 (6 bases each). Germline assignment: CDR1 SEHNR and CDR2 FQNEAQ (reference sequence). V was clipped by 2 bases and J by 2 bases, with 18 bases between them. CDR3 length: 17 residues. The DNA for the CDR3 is TGTGCCAGCAGCTTACCTCAACAGGGAGGCCGACAAGAGACCCAGTACTTC. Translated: CASSLPQQGGRQETQYF.

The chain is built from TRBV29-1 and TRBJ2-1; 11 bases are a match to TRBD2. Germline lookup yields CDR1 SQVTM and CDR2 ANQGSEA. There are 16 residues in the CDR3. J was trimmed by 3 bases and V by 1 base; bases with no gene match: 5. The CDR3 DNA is TGCAGCGTTGAAGGGCGGGGGACTAGCGGCTACAATGAGCAGTTCTTC. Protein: CSVEGRGTSGYNEQFF.